The 8 T cell receptor beta chains below come from one sample, sequenced in a study of blood T cell repertoires in COVID-19. This table comes from immunoSEQ multiplex PCR, and its TCRdb copy is limited to in-frame clones, with some not included. The sample lists 37,000 or so clones; 90% were seen once. Sequenced material: peripheral blood. All receptors derive from a man aged 65 to 79 with acute or convalescent COVID-19.

The chain joins TRBV7-8 to TRBJ2-4; D is perhaps TRBD2 (5 bases). CDR1 is SGHVS and CDR2 is FQNEAQ in the germline V gene. The CDR3 consists of 12 residues. Trimming removed 5 bases at V and 6 bases at J, with 8 bases between. This chain's CDR3 is CASSPGLNIQYF. The CDR3 DNA sequence: TGTGCCAGCAGCCCCGGACTAAACATTCAGTACTTC.

This chain joins TRBV29-1 and TRBJ2-1, with 13 bases aligning to TRBD2. The CDR3 totals 19 residues. The germline V gene encodes CDR1 SQVTM and CDR2 ANQGSEA. The J segment lost 2 bases and the V segment lost 5 bases, leaving 15 bases of the junction unmatched. The CDR3 region is CSVTSPQTSGRMTYNEQFF. The CDR3 nucleotides are TGCAGCGTTACTTCACCTCAGACTAGCGGGAGGATGACCTACAATGAGCAGTTCTTC.

The chain has TRBV5-1 and TRBJ2-3; weak D call: TRBD2 (5 bases). Per germline, CDR1 SGHRS and CDR2 YFSETQ. The CDR3 contains 14 residues. Trimming stripped 4 bases from V and 4 bases from J, with 13 bases between. CDR3 protein: CASSTGLGPDTQYF. CDR3 in DNA: TGCGCCAGCAGCACTGGACTGGGTCCAGATACGCAGTATTTT.

J is TRBJ2-5 and V is TRBV7-9; D unclear. Trimming pared 2 bases from V and 2 bases from J, leaving 9 bases between. Germline-derived CDR1 and CDR2 are SEHNR and FQNEAQ (reference sequence). The CDR3 extends over 14 amino acids. Here the CDR3 DNA reads TGTGCCAGCAGCTTAATGGCGGTACAAGAGACCCAGTACTTC. It encodes CASSLMAVQETQYF.

The chain's CDR3 is CASSNTNSGEQFF. The CDR3 region has the DNA TGTGCCAGCAGCAATACTAATAGCGGGGAGCAGTTCTTC. The genes are TRBV28 and TRBJ2-1; 7 bases align to TRBD2. CDR1 is MDHEN, CDR2 SYDVKM, per germline. The junction had 9 bases not matched to a gene; V was cut back by 6 bases and J by 10 bases. This CDR3 contains 13 residues.

This chain uses TRBV3-1 (or the pseudogene TRBV3-2) with TRBJ1-1; possibly TRBD1 for D (6 bases). The CDR3 has 16 residues. The germline V and J ends were trimmed by 0 bases and 4 bases, with 15 bases remaining between them. In germline, CDR1 is LGHDT, CDR2 YNNKEL (reference sequence). Here the CDR3 reads CASSQDLRQGSTEAFF. DNA for the CDR3: TGTGCCAGCAGCCAAGATCTTAGGCAGGGGAGCACTGAAGCTTTCTTT.

The chain uses TRBV10-1 and TRBJ1-5; perhaps TRBD1 as D (5 bases). The ends were cut back, 2 bases at V and 3 bases at J, with 14 bases in the middle. There are 16 residues in the CDR3. From germline, CDR1 is WNHNN and CDR2 SYGVQD (reference sequence). The CDR3 nucleotides are TGCGCCAGCAGTGAGGCCTCCAAGGGGTACAATCAGCCCCAGCATTTT. This sequence encodes CASSEASKGYNQPQHF.

The genes are TRBV6-2 or TRBV6-3 and TRBJ1-1; 10 positions match TRBD1. The length of the CDR3 is 16 residues. From germline, CDR1 is MNHEY and CDR2 SVGEGT. V was pared by 3 bases and J by 0 bases, with 4 bases of the junction left unmatched. DNA for the CDR3: TGTGCCAGCAGTTATTGGACAGGGGGAATGAACACTGAAGCTTTCTTT. As protein: CASSYWTGGMNTEAFF.